Described below is a single TCR beta chain sequence and its context. Its target is unknown. The sample belongs to a study of T cell responses to AZD1222 COVID-19 vaccine. Whole-study results and caveats: Spike-specific TCR breadth and depth grew following two AZD1222 doses. Baseline serostatus was positive in only five to seven AZD1222 recipients.

The protocol was immunoSEQ multiplex PCR, while the TCRdb copy is restricted to in-frame clones and leaves out a portion. The sample includes about 120,000 clones, about nine tenths of them seen just once. V shed 2 bases and J shed 5 bases, with 13 bases lying between them. CDR1 is SGHNT and CDR2 is YYREEE in the germline V gene (reference sequence). The CDR3 length is 14 residues. The TCR originated in an adult in good health. The chain uses TRBV5-4 and TRBJ2-5; the D gene is possibly TRBD2 (6 bases). The starting material was peripheral blood, obtained on day 0 of MenACWY control vaccination. Here the CDR3 DNA reads TGTGCCAGCAGCTTTCGTCTGGGGAGGGAGACCCAGTACTTC. Protein: CASSFRLGRETQYF.